This entry lists 24 T cell receptor beta chains sequenced from one sample in a study of long-term antiretroviral therapy in people with HIV (dated by TCRdb to the early 2020s). The immunoSEQ hsTCRB v3.0 assay was used at survey level resolution for TRB variable region sequencing. The table comes from immuneACCESS by way of TCRdb, which keeps in-frame sequences with V and J called. Part of the clones is missing from these tables; in studies checked, under half for an unresolved V gene and the rest for unknown reasons. Recorded for this sample are tens of thousands of clones; about four fifths of them occurred a single time. Clones ranked in the top ten supply 13% of the sample. Here the sequenced sample was unsorted PBMCs, taken 0.3 years after starting antiretroviral therapy. The receptors derive from a man between 18 and 35 years old with HIV.

This chain connects TRBV7-9 to TRBJ1-2; D is unresolved. The CDR3 contains 12 residues. Deletions cut 5 bases from V and 10 bases from J, with 14 bases between. CDR1 SEHNR and CDR2 FQNEAQ come from the germline V gene (reference sequence). This CDR3 reads CASSPPQGAYTF. Here the CDR3 DNA reads TGTGCCAGCAGCCCCCCCCAAGGAGCCTACACCTTC.

In regard to this clone: Distinct nucleotide sequences in the sample also encode this CDR3. This chain uses TRBV29-1 with TRBJ2-3; D perhaps matches TRBD1 (5 bases). Germline CDR1 reads SQVTM; CDR2 reads ANQGSEA. The CDR3 contains 14 residues. Trimming cost V 3 bases and J 2 bases, with 12 bases left between them. The CDR3 sequence: CSVEGQGYTDTQYF. CDR3 bases: TGCAGCGTTGAGGGTCAGGGCTACACAGATACGCAGTATTTT.

This clone was found once. The V gene is TRBV7-2, the J gene TRBJ2-7, with TRBD2 matching over 9 bases. CDR1 SGHTA and CDR2 FQGNSA come from the germline V gene. CDR3 length: 16 residues. J gave up 4 bases and V 1 base, and 8 bases lay outside the gene matches. CDR3 sequence reads: CASSLVAGGPGYEQYF. Here the CDR3 DNA reads TGTGCCAGCAGCTTAGTTGCGGGGGGGCCGGGTTACGAGCAGTACTTC.

V gene TRBV5-1 combines with J gene TRBJ2-3, with D possibly being TRBD2 (6 bases). The V gene lost 6 bases and the J gene lost 4 bases, with 9 bases spanning the gap. This CDR3 has 12 residues. The germline V gene has CDR1 SGHRS and CDR2 YFSETQ. CDR3 in DNA: TGCGCCAGCAACGGGGGAGCAGATACGCAGTATTTT. This sequence encodes CASNGGADTQYF.

V gene TRBV4-2 combines with J gene TRBJ2-1; tentatively, D is TRBD2 (5 bases). Trimming pared 4 bases from V and 8 bases from J, leaving 12 bases between. This CDR3 has 13 amino acids. The germline CDR1 and CDR2 sequences are LGHNA and YNFKEQ. CDR3 nucleotides: TGTGCCAGCAGCCTCCCGGCGGGCGATGAGCAGTTCTTC. It translates to CASSLPAGDEQFF.

CDR3 protein: CASSSGLASLGYNEQFF. The CDR3 region has the DNA TGTGCCAGCAGCTCGGGACTAGCCTCTCTAGGCTACAATGAGCAGTTCTTC. The gene calls are TRBV13 and TRBJ2-1, with 9 nucleotides matching TRBD2. The CDR3 sequence is 17 residues long. With V trimmed by 4 bases and J by 3 bases, 10 bases remained unmatched. In germline, CDR1 is PRHDT, CDR2 FYEKMQ (reference sequence).

The chain joins TRBV6-4 to TRBJ2-3, with TRBD2 identical over 13 bases. The V gene end was trimmed by 6 bases and the J gene end by 6 bases; junction bases not matched to a gene: 6. The germline gives CDR1 MRHNA, CDR2 SNTAGT. The CDR3 is 15 residues long. In DNA form, the CDR3 reads TGTGCCAGCAGCAGGACTAGCGGGGGCGGCGATACGCAGTATTTT. Protein sequence: CASSRTSGGGDTQYF.

The CDR3 sequence: CASSSTRTSGKWRGEQFF. The CDR3 bases are TGTGCCAGCAGCTCAACGAGGACTAGCGGAAAGTGGAGAGGTGAGCAGTTCTTC. V gene TRBV7-9 combines with J gene TRBJ2-1; 10 bases line up with TRBD2. V lost 4 bases and J lost 9; bases outside the gene matches: 18. The CDR3 contains 18 residues. From germline, CDR1 is SEHNR and CDR2 FQNEAQ (reference sequence). Full variable domain (rest looked up from reference TRBV7-9 and TRBJ2-1): DTGVSQNPRHKITKRGQNVTFRCDPISEHNRLYWYRQTLGQGPEFLTYFQNEAQLEKSRLLSDRFSAERPKGSFSTLEIQRTEQGDSAMYLCASSSTRTSGKWRGEQFFGPGTRLTVL.

This clone came up a few times. The V gene is TRBV7-2, the J gene TRBJ1-1; possible D gene TRBD1, 6 bases. Per germline, CDR1 SGHTA and CDR2 FQGNSA. The CDR3 has 11 amino acids. The ends were cut back, 5 bases at V and 8 bases at J, with 9 bases in the middle. As DNA, the CDR3 is TGTGCCAGCAGCAACCAGGGGGAAGCTTTCTTT. Its protein product is CASSNQGEAFF.

The rearrangement uses TRBV21-1 and TRBJ2-4; TRBD1, the D gene given by the table, was not confirmed from the DNA. TRBV21-1 is described as a pseudogene. The CDR3 has 16 residues. The CDR3 reads CASSKGTGGRGDIQYF. Written as DNA, the CDR3 is TGTGCCAGCAGCAAAGGGACAGGGGGCAGGGGGGACATTCAGTACTTC.

The rearrangement uses TRBV7-8 and TRBJ2-7, with D maybe TRBD2 (5 bases). The CDR3 contains 18 residues. The germline V and J ends were trimmed by 1 base and 3 bases, with 22 bases remaining between them. Germline V lookup: CDR1 SGHVS, CDR2 FQNEAQ. The CDR3 sequence: CASSLVWAASGIHYEQYF. The CDR3 DNA sequence: TGTGCCAGCAGCTTAGTCTGGGCAGCCTCCGGGATCCACTACGAGCAGTACTTC. Together with reference TRBV7-8 and TRBJ2-7, the CDR3 gives the full variable domain: GAGVSQSPRYKVAKRGQDVALRCDPISGHVSLFWYQQALGQGPEFLTYFQNEAQLDKSGLPSDRFFAERPEGSVSTLKIQRTQQEDSAVYLCASSLVWAASGIHYEQYFGPGTRLTVT.

J is TRBJ2-4 and V is TRBV18, with D perhaps TRBD1 (5 bases). Germline lookup yields CDR1 KGHSH and CDR2 LQKENI. Deletions cut 3 bases from V and 6 bases from J, with 21 bases between. There are 17 residues in the CDR3. CDR3 amino acids: CASSPAPPGSYLNIQYF. CDR3 in DNA: TGTGCCAGCTCACCTGCCCCCCCAGGGTCCTACCTAAACATTCAGTACTTC.

This chain links TRBV4-1 with TRBJ1-2, with D hard to call. Per the germline V gene, CDR1 is MGHRA and CDR2 is YSYEKL. The ends were cut back, 0 bases at V and 0 bases at J, with 8 bases in the middle. The CDR3 runs to 15 residues. The CDR3 loop reads CASSQEWGSNYGYTF. In nucleotides, the CDR3 is TGCGCCAGCAGCCAAGAGTGGGGTTCTAACTATGGCTACACCTTC.

The gene calls are TRBV29-1 and TRBJ2-7, with D tentatively TRBD2 (5 bases). The CDR3 consists of 14 residues. Germline CDR1 SQVTM, CDR2 ANQGSEA. V was pared by 8 bases and J by 0 bases, with 17 bases between. The CDR3 region has the DNA TGCAGCCCCAACTGGCGGAGGAGCTCCTACGAGCAGTACTTC. This codes for CSPNWRRSSYEQYF.

The gene calls are TRBV27 and TRBJ2-6, with D tentatively TRBD2 (6 bases). V was cut by 7 bases and J by 1 base, with 11 bases left in between. This CDR3 is built from 15 residues. CDR1 and CDR2 from the germline V gene are MNHEY and SMNVEV (reference sequence). The CDR3 reads CASKVGRSGANVLTF. The CDR3 bases are TGTGCCAGCAAGGTGGGGAGGTCTGGGGCCAACGTCCTGACTTTC.

CDR3 protein: CATSPEARNNEQFF. CDR3 nucleotide sequence: TGTGCCACCAGCCCCGAGGCCAGGAACAATGAGCAGTTCTTC. The V gene is TRBV15, the J gene TRBJ2-1; D remains unclear. The CDR3 sequence is 14 residues long. Per the germline V gene, CDR1 is LNHNV and CDR2 is YYDKDF (reference sequence). The germline V and J ends were trimmed by 5 bases and 5 bases, with 13 bases remaining between them.

V usage is TRBV27 and J usage is TRBJ1-6; D gene ambiguous. V lost 5 bases, J lost 9 bases, and 11 bases lay in between. The CDR3 contains 13 residues. The V gene's germline CDR1 is MNHEY and CDR2 SMNVEV (reference sequence). CDR3 loop: CASSARVASPLHF. The CDR3 coding sequence is TGTGCCAGCAGTGCGAGGGTGGCTTCACCCCTCCACTTT.

The gene calls are TRBV19 and TRBJ2-4; 10 bases align to TRBD2. V shed 1 base, J shed 3 bases, and the junction held 3 bases outside the gene matches. The CDR3 covers 16 residues. Germline lookup yields CDR1 LNHDA and CDR2 SQIVND (reference sequence). The CDR3 nucleotides read TGTGCCAGTAGTATAGCACTAGCGGGGAGCAAAAACATTCAGTACTTC. It yields the protein CASSIALAGSKNIQYF.

The chain carries TRBV18 and TRBJ2-7; either TRBD1 or TRBD2 may supply D (5 bases each). CDR1 and CDR2 from the germline V gene are KGHSH and LQKENI. With 6 bases removed from V and 0 bases from J, the gap between germline ends came to 18 bases. The CDR3 sequence is 16 residues long. The CDR3 sequence: CASSLGGTYSSYEQYF. CDR3 DNA: TGTGCCAGCTCCCTGGGTGGGACCTATAGCTCCTACGAGCAGTACTTC.

V gene TRBV2 combines with J gene TRBJ1-4, with 8 bases lining up with TRBD1. V shed 8 bases, J shed 1 base, and the junction held 6 bases outside the gene matches. The germline CDR1 and CDR2 sequences are SNHLY and FYNNEI. This CDR3 contains 15 residues. CDR3 in amino acids: CASRRGLETNEKLFF. In DNA form, the CDR3 reads TGTGCCAGCCGCAGGGGGCTTGAAACTAATGAAAAACTGTTTTTT.

This rearrangement joins TRBV7-2 to TRBJ2-7, with 14 bases lining up with TRBD2. Trimming took 2 bases from V and 2 from J; bases not matched to a gene: 5. The CDR3 runs 17 residues. Germline V gene lookup returns CDR1 SGHTA and CDR2 FQGNSA. CDR3 region: CASSLSWTSGGPYEQYF. DNA for the CDR3: TGTGCCAGCAGCTTATCTTGGACTAGCGGGGGGCCCTACGAGCAGTACTTC.

The gene calls are TRBV6-5 and TRBJ2-1; D is possibly TRBD1 or TRBD2 (5 bases each). The CDR3 is 16 residues long. V was shortened by 0 bases and J by 7 bases, with 16 bases between the two germline ends. Germline V lookup: CDR1 MNHEY, CDR2 SVGAGI. The DNA for the CDR3 is TGTGCCAGCAGTTACTCGAGGTATGGGGGTGTGAATGAGCAGTTCTTC. It translates to CASSYSRYGGVNEQFF.

The CDR3 nucleotides read TGTGCCAGCAGTTTCCTAGCGGGAGGGCCGCATGAGCAGTTCTTC. It yields the protein CASSFLAGGPHEQFF. The chain combines TRBV28 with TRBJ2-1; 12 bases agree with TRBD2. CDR1 and CDR2 (germline): MDHEN, SYDVKM. With V trimmed by 3 bases and J by 8 bases, 5 bases remained unmatched. The CDR3 is made up of 15 amino acids.

The rearrangement links TRBV5-6 to TRBJ2-5; 10 bases are a match to TRBD1. Germline CDR1 reads SGHDT; CDR2 reads YYEEEE. The ends lost 4 bases at V and 5 bases at J; junction bases unmatched: 11. This CDR3 has 16 amino acids. The CDR3 region has the DNA TGTGCCAGCAGCCTATTTCGGGACAGGGGAAGCGAGACCCAGTACTTC. This encodes CASSLFRDRGSETQYF.